This T cell receptor beta chain was documented in a study of tumor and adjacent non-tumor tissue in lung cancer. Overall study context: Patients comprised about eleven adenocarcinoma, 2 squamous cell carcinoma and 1 small cell lung cancer.

Notes on this clonotype: Its antigen is as yet unknown.

Three rounds of nested PCR, following a modified ARM-PCR protocol, produced the TCRbeta library. TCRdb passed the multiplex PCR reads through MiXCR, listing each CDR3 protein once. This sample has about 200,000 distinct CDR3 sequences; less than 80% occur once, and the top ten carry roughly a quarter. The template was RNA from unsorted bulk tissue. Whole-study results and caveats: Tumor TCR diversity, when higher, was linked to shorter survival. Normal lung showed higher cumulative top 100 clone frequency than tumor. Significantly higher TCR diversity was found in tumor than normal lung.

The V and J ends lost 4 bases and 3 bases respectively, with 10 bases between them. This CDR3 contains 14 residues. CDR1 MRHNA and CDR2 SNTAGT come from the germline V gene. V gene TRBV6-4 combines with J gene TRBJ1-5; no definite D call. The clonotype comes from a man between 60 and 75 years old with non-small cell lung cancer. The source material was lung tumor tissue. The CDR3: CASSAGAINQPQHF. CDR3 nucleotide sequence: TGTGCCAGCAGTGCAGGAGCGATCAATCAGCCCCAGCATTTT.